This T cell receptor (beta chain) was captured in a study of shared clonotypes between healthy human individuals. Profiling relied on immunoSEQ multiplex PCR, and the TCRdb table lists in-frame clones only, not all of them. The sample includes some 1 million clones, approximately 68% of them seen just once. CDR1 is SGHKS, CDR2 YYEKEE, per germline (reference sequence). The CDR3 contains 13 residues. The germline V and J ends were trimmed by 1 base and 1 base, with 5 bases remaining between them. This sequence originates from a man between 18 and 35 years old in good health. Sequencing input: memory CD4+ T cells sorted from blood. Sample subset: CD45RA-negative fraction. The chain is built from TRBV5-5 and TRBJ2-5, with D unclear. CDR3 nucleotide sequence: TGTGCCAGCAGCTTGCCAGCCCAAGAGACCCAGTACTTC. Translating gives CASSLPAQETQYF. Complete variable domain (other parts from reference TRBV5-5 and TRBJ2-5): DAGVTQSPTHLIKTRGQQVTLRCSPISGHKSVSWYQQVLGQGPQFIFQYYEKEERGRGNFPDRFSARQFPNYSSELNVNALLLGDSALYLCASSLPAQETQYFGPGTRLLVL.